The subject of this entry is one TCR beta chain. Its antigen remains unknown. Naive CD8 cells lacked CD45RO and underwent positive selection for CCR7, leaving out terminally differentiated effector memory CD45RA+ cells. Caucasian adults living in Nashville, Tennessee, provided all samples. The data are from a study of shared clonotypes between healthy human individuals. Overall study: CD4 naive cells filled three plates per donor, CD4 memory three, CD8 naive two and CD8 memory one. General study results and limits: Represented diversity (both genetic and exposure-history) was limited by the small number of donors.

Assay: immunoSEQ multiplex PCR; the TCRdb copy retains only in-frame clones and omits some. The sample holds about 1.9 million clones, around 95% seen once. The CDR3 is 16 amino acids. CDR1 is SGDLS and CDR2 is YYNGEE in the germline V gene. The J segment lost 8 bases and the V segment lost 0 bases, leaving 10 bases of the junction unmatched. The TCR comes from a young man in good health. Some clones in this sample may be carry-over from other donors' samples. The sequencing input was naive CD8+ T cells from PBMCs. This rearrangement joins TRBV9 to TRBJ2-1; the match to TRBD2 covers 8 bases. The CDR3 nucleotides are TGTGCCAGCAGCGTAGGAGATAGCGGGAATGGGGATGAGCAGTTCTTC. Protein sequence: CASSVGDSGNGDEQFF.